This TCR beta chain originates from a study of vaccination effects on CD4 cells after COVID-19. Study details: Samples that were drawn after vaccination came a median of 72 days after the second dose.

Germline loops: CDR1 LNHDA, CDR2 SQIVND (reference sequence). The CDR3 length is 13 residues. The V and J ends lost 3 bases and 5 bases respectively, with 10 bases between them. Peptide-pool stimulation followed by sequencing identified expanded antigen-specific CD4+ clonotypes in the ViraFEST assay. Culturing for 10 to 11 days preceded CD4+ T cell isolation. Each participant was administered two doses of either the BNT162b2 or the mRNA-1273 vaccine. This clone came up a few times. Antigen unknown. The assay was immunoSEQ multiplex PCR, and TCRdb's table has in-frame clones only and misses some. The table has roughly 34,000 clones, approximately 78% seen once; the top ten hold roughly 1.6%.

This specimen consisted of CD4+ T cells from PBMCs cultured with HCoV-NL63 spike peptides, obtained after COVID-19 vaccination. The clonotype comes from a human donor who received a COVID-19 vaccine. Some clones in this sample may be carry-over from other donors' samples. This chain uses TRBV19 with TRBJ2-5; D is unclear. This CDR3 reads CASSIAPPETQYF. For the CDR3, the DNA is TGTGCCAGTAGTATCGCCCCCCCCGAGACCCAGTACTTC. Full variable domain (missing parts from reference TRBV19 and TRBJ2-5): DGGITQSPKYLFRKEGQNVTLSCEQNLNHDAMYWYRQDPGQGLRLIYYSQIVNDFQKGDIAEGYSVSREKKESFPLTVTSAQKNPTAFYLCASSIAPPETQYFGPGTRLLVL.